Below are 4 T cell receptor beta chains sequenced from a single sample in a study of blood T cell repertoires in COVID-19. The method was immunoSEQ multiplex PCR; TCRdb's version includes in-frame clones alone and lacks a portion of them. This sample has around 400,000 clones, with over 75% found just once. Source material: peripheral blood. The receptors originated from a woman aged 55-70 years with COVID-19, enrolled during active disease.

V and J are TRBV3-1 (or the pseudogene TRBV3-2) and TRBJ1-1; D might be TRBD1 (6 bases). Germline V gives CDR1 LGHDT, CDR2 YNNKEL (reference sequence). The CDR3 runs 13 residues. Trimming removed 4 bases from V and 5 bases from J, with 11 bases in between. CDR3 in DNA: TGTGCCAGCAGCCGAAGAGGGGGAACTGAAGCTTTCTTT. Translated: CASSRRGGTEAFF.

The chain is built from TRBV5-1 and TRBJ1-1, with 9 bases aligning to TRBD1. Germline V CDR1 and CDR2: SGHRS, YFSETQ. Unmatched junction bases numbered 11, after V lost 4 bases and J lost 7 bases. This CDR3 has 15 residues. Written as DNA, the CDR3 is TGCGCCAGCAGCGATGGACAGGGGCGCACCCTTGAAGCTTTCTTT. It is translated as CASSDGQGRTLEAFF.

The chain links TRBV3-1 (or the pseudogene TRBV3-2) to TRBJ1-5, with 9 nucleotides matching TRBD1. Germline V gene sequence: CDR1 LGHDT, CDR2 YNNKEL (reference sequence). The CDR3 sequence is 16 residues long. The trim removed 8 bases at V and 4 bases at J, leaving 12 bases unmatched. The CDR3 region has the DNA TGTGCCAGCGCTCCTTCCGGACAGGGGTGGAATCAGCCCCAGCATTTT. Its translation: CASAPSGQGWNQPQHF.

The count of this clone is one. This same CDR3 is encoded by further DNA sequences in the sample. This rearrangement joins TRBV3-1 (or the pseudogene TRBV3-2) to TRBJ2-3; the D gene is possibly TRBD1 (5 bases). CDR1 and CDR2 (germline): LGHDT, YNNKEL (reference sequence). This CDR3 contains 14 residues. Trimming cost V 1 base and J 0 bases, with 5 bases left between them. The CDR3 region is CASSQGGSTDTQYF. CDR3 bases: TGTGCCAGCAGCCAAGGGGGCAGCACAGATACGCAGTATTTT.